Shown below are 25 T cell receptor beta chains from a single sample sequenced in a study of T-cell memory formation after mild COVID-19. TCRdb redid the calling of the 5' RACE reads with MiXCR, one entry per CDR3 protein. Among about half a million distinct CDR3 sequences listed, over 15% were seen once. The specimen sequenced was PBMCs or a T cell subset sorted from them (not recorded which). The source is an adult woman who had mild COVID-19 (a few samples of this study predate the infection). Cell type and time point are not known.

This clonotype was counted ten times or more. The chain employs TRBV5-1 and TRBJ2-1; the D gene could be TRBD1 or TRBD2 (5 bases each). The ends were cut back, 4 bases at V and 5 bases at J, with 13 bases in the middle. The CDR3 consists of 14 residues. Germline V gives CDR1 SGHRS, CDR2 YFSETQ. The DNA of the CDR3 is TGCGCCAGCAGCCGACTCGGGACGGACAATGAGCAGTTCTTC. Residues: CASSRLGTDNEQFF.

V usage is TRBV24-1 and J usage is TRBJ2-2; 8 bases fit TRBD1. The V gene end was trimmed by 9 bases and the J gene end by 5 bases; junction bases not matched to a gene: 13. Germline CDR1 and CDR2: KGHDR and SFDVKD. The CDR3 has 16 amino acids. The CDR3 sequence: CATGGQGLRTTGELFF. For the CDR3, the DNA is TGTGCCACCGGAGGACAGGGCCTACGAACTACCGGGGAGCTGTTTTTT.

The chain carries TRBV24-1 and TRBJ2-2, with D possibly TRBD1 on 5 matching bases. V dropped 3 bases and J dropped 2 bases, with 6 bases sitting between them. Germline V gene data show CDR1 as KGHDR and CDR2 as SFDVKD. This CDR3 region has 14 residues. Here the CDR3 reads CATSDDSNTGELFF. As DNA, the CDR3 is TGTGCCACCAGTGATGACAGTAACACCGGGGAGCTGTTTTTT.

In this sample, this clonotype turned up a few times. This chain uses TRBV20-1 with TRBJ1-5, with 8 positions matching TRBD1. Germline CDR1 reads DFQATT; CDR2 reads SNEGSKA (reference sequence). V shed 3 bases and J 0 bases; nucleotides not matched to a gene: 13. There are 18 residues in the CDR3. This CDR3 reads CSASDRGSGAVSNQPQHF. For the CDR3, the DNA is TGCAGTGCTAGCGACAGGGGAAGTGGGGCCGTTAGCAATCAGCCCCAGCATTTT.

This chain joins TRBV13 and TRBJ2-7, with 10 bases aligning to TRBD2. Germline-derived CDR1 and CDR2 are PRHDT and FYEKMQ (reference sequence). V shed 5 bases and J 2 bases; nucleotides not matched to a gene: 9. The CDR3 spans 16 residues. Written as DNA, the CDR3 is TGTGCCAGCAGCGGCCCCTGGACTAGCGGACCCTACGAGCAGTACTTC. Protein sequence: CASSGPWTSGPYEQYF.

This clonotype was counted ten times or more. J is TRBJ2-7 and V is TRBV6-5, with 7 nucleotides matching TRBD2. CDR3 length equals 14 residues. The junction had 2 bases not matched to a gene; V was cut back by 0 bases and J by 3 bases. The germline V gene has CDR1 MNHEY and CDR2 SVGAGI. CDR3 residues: CASSYSGLGYEQYF. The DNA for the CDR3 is TGTGCCAGCAGTTACTCCGGACTAGGCTACGAGCAGTACTTC.

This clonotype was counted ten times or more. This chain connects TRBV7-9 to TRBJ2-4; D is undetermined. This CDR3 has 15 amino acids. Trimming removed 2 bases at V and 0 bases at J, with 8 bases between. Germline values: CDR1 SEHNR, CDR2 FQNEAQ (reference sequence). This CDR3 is CASSLSSLAKNIQYF. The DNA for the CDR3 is TGTGCCAGCAGCTTATCGTCTCTAGCCAAAAACATTCAGTACTTC.

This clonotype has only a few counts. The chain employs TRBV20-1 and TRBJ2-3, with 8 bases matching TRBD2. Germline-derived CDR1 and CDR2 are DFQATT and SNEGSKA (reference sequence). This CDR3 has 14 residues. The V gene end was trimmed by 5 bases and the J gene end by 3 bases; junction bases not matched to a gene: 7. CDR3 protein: CSALRGGRTDTQYF. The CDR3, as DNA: TGCAGTGCTCTGAGGGGCGGGAGGACAGATACGCAGTATTTT.

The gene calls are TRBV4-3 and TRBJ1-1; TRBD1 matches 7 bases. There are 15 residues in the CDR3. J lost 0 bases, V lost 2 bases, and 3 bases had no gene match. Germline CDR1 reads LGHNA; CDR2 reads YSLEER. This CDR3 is CASSQTGQLNTEAFF. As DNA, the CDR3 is TGCGCCAGCAGCCAAACGGGACAGCTGAACACTGAAGCTTTCTTT.

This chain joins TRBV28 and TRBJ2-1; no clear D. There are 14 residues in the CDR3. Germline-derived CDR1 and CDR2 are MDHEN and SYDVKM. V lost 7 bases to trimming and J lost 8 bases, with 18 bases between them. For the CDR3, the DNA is TGTGCCAGCATCCCTCGGATGGGTCAGGATGAGCAGTTCTTC. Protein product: CASIPRMGQDEQFF.

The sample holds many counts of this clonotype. CDR3 nucleotides: TGTGCCACTGGGGGGAACAATGAGCAGTTCTTC. This codes for CATGGNNEQFF. This rearrangement joins TRBV3-1 to TRBJ2-1, with D possibly TRBD2 on 6 matching bases. V dropped 10 bases and J dropped 5 bases, with 9 bases sitting between them. The CDR3 is 11 amino acids. Germline V gene data show CDR1 as LGHDT and CDR2 as YNNKEL (reference sequence).

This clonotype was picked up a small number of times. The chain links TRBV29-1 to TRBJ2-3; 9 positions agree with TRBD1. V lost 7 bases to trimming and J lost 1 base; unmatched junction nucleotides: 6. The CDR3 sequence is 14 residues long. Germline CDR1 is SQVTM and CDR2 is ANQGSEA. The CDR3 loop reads CSARTGAGTDTQYF. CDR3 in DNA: TGCAGCGCCCGGACAGGGGCCGGCACAGATACGCAGTATTTT.

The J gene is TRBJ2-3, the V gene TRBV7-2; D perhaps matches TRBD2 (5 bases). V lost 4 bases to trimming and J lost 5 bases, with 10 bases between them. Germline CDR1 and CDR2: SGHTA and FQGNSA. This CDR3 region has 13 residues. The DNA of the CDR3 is TGTGCCAGCAGCTCCAGTACTAGAGATACGCAGTATTTT. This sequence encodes CASSSSTRDTQYF.

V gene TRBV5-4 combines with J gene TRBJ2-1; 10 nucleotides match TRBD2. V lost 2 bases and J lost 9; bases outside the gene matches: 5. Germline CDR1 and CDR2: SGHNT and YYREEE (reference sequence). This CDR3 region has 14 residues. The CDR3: CASSLNSGRFEQFF. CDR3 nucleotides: TGTGCCAGCAGCTTAAATAGCGGGAGGTTTGAGCAGTTCTTC.

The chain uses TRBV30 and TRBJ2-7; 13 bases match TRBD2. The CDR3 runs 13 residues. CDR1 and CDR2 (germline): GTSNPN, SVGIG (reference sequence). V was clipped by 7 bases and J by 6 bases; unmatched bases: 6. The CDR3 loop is CASTGTSGVEQYF. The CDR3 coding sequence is TGTGCCTCGACCGGGACTAGCGGGGTCGAGCAGTACTTC.

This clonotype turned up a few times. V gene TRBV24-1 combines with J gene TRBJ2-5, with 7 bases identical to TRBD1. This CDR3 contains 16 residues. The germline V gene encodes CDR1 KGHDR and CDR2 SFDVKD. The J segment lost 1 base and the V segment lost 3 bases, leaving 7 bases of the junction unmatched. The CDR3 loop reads CATSDVLQGSQETQYF. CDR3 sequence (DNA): TGTGCCACCAGTGATGTATTACAGGGGAGCCAAGAGACCCAGTACTTC.

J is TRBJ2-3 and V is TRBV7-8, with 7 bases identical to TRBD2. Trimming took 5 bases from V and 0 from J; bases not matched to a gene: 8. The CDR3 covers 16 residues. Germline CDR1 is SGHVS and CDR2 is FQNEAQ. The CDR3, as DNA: TGTGCCAGCAGCCCAGCGGGACGGGGAAGCACAGATACGCAGTATTTT. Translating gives CASSPAGRGSTDTQYF.

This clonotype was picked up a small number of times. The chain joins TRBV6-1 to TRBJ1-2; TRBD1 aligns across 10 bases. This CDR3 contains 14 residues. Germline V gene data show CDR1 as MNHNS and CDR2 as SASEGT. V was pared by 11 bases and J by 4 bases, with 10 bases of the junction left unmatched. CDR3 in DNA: TGTGCCGGATCGACCGGGACAGGGGCCTATGGCTACACCTTC. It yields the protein CAGSTGTGAYGYTF.

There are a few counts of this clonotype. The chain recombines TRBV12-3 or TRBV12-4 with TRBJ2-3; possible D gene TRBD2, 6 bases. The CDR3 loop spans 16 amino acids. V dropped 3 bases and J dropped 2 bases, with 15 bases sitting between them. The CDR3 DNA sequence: TGTGCCAGCAGTTTCCATTTTCGCGGGGACACAGATACGCAGTATTTT. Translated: CASSFHFRGDTDTQYF.

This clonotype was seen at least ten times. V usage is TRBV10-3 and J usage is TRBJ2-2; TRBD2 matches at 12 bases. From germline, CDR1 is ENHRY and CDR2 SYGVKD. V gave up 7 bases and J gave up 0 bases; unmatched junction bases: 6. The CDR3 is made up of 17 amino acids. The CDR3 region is CAINQLAGGTNTGELFF. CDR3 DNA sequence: TGTGCCATCAACCAACTAGCGGGAGGAACGAACACCGGGGAGCTGTTTTTT.

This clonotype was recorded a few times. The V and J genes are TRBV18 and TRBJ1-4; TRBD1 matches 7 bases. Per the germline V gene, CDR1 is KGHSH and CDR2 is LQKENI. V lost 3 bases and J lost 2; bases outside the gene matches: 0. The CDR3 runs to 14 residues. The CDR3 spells CASSPGQTNEKLFF. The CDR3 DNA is TGTGCCAGCTCACCGGGACAGACTAATGAAAAACTGTTTTTT.

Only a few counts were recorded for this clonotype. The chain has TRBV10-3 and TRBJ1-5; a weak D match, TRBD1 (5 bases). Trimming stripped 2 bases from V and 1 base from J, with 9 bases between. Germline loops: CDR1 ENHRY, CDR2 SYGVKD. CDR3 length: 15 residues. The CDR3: CAISEGTWSNQPQHF. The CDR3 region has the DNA TGTGCCATCAGTGAGGGGACCTGGAGCAATCAGCCCCAGCATTTT.

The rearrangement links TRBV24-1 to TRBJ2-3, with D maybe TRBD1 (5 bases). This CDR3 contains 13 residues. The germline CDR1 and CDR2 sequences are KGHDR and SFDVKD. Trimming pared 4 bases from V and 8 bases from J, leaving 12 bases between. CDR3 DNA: TGTGCCACCAGTGAGCGGACAACGGGTACGCAGTATTTT. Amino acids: CATSERTTGTQYF.

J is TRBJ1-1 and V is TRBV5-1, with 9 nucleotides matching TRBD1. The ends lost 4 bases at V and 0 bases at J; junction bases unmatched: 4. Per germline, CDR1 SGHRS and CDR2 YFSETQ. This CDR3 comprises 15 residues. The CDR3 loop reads CASSADRGLNTEAFF. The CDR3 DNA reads TGCGCCAGCAGCGCCGACAGGGGGTTGAACACTGAAGCTTTCTTT.

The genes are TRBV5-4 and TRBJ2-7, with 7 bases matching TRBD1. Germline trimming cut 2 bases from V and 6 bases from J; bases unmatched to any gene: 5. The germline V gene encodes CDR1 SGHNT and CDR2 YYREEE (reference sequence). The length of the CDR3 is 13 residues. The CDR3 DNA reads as TGTGCCAGCAGCTTTAGACAGGGATCCGAGCAGTACTTC. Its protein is CASSFRQGSEQYF.